These T cell receptor beta chains were read from a single sample in a study of blood T cell repertoires in COVID-19. Sequencing used immunoSEQ multiplex PCR; TCRdb keeps in-frame clones, though not all of them. Found here are roughly 69,000 clones, approximately 79% of them singletons; the top ten hold 10% to 15%. Sample: peripheral blood. All receptors come from a human donor in a cohort sampled during active COVID-19. Both conserved end residues are part of each CDR3. The D gene is left open where the match is weak. Not all rows give a size; the values are once, few, many and, for expanded clones, a class.

clone size	D gene	J gene	V gene	CDR3 protein	CDR3 DNA
.	.	TRBJ2-7	TRBV5-6	CASSLTGRDIDEQYF	TGTGCCAGCAGCTTAACGGGCAGGGATATAGACGAGCAGTACTTC
.	.	TRBJ2-6	TRBV9	CASSVVRSGANVLTF	TGTGCCAGCAGCGTAGTGAGGTCTGGGGCCAACGTCCTGACTTTC
.	.	TRBJ2-7	TRBV2	CASSDENWDTGEQYF	TGTGCCAGCAGTGATGAGAATTGGGACACAGGCGAGCAGTACTTC
few	.	TRBJ2-5	TRBV5-1	CASSLGVAGALKETQYF	TGCGCCAGCAGCTTGGGTGTCGCGGGGGCTTTGAAAGAGACCCAGTACTTC
.	.	TRBJ2-5	TRBV6-1	CASSESVFGTQYF	TGTGCCAGCAGTGAATCCGTGTTCGGGACCCAGTACTTC
.	.	TRBJ2-1	TRBV6-2/TRBV6-3	CASSYQGELNEQFF	TGTGCCAGCAGTTATCAAGGAGAACTGAATGAGCAGTTCTTC
.	TRBD1	TRBJ2-1	TRBV7-9	CASSLGDRGFYNEQFF	TGTGCCAGCAGCTTGGGGGACAGGGGATTCTACAATGAGCAGTTCTTC
.	TRBD1	TRBJ1-4	TRBV10-3	CATRGTGEKLFF	TGTGCCACCAGGGGGACAGGGGAAAAACTGTTTTTT
.	.	TRBJ2-4	TRBV29-1	CSVAAGGTKNIQYF	TGCAGCGTTGCGGCAGGGGGGACCAAAAACATTCAGTACTTC
.	TRBD1	TRBJ1-3	TRBV18	CASSPGTVSGNTIYF	TGTGCCAGCTCACCTGGGACAGTCTCTGGAAACACCATATATTTT
.	TRBD1	TRBJ1-6	TRBV18	CASSPAGQGSSPLHF	TGTGCCAGCTCACCCGCGGGACAGGGGTCTTCACCCCTCCACTTT
.	.	TRBJ1-1	TRBV30	CAWGRDLNTEAFF	TGTGCCTGGGGGCGGGATTTGAACACTGAAGCTTTCTTT
.	.	TRBJ2-5	TRBV6-5	CASSYSYRVQETQYF	TGTGCCAGCAGTTACTCATACAGGGTCCAAGAGACCCAGTACTTC
.	.	TRBJ2-2	TRBV11-2	CASSLSKYGENTGELFF	TGTGCCAGCAGCTTATCGAAATATGGAGAGAACACCGGGGAGCTGTTTTTT
.	.	TRBJ1-2	TRBV5-6	CASSLGQNYGYTF	TGTGCCAGCAGTCTTGGACAGAACTATGGCTACACCTTC
.	.	TRBJ2-2	TRBV4-3	CASSLRRATGELFF	TGCGCCAGCAGCCTTCGGAGGGCCACCGGGGAGCTGTTTTTT
.	.	TRBJ1-1	TRBV13	CASSSDSLKIAFMNTEAFF	TGTGCCAGCAGCTCAGACAGTTTAAAAATTGCTTTCATGAACACTGAAGCTTTCTTT
.	TRBD2	TRBJ2-5	TRBV5-4	CASSLGEYRASGGETQYF	TGTGCCAGCAGCTTGGGTGAGTATCGGGCTAGCGGAGGGGAGACCCAGTACTTC
few	TRBD2	TRBJ2-7	TRBV7-9	CASSFVGEGSYEQYF	TGTGCCAGCAGCTTCGTGGGGGAGGGGTCCTACGAGCAGTACTTC
once	.	TRBJ1-2	TRBV12-3/TRBV12-4	CASGYRVIYGYTF	TGTGCCAGCGGTTACAGGGTTATCTATGGCTACACCTTC
.	.	TRBJ1-1	TRBV12-3/TRBV12-4	CASCFRTYTEAFF	TGTGCCAGCTGCTTTAGAACGTACACTGAAGCTTTCTTT
.	TRBD2	TRBJ2-7	TRBV7-2	CASSSGLAGAAYEQYF	TGTGCCAGCAGCTCGGGACTAGCGGGAGCCGCCTACGAGCAGTACTTC
.	.	TRBJ2-7	TRBV28	CASREGSLLGEQYF	TGTGCCAGCAGGGAGGGGAGCTTACTGGGCGAGCAGTACTTC
.	TRBD1	TRBJ2-5	TRBV6-6	CASSHHGTAVQETQYF	TGTGCCAGCAGCCACCACGGGACAGCCGTCCAAGAGACCCAGTACTTC
.	.	TRBJ1-2	TRBV6-2/TRBV6-3	CASSYTREGSTF	TGTGCCAGCAGTTACACCCGGGAGGGGAGCACCTTC
.	TRBD1	TRBJ2-7	TRBV7-8	CASKLRDRGLGEQYF	TGTGCCAGCAAGCTACGGGACAGGGGGCTTGGCGAGCAGTACTTC
.	TRBD1	TRBJ1-5	TRBV19	CASSIRDRDHQPQHF	TGTGCCAGTAGTATACGGGACAGGGATCATCAGCCCCAGCATTTT
.	TRBD1	TRBJ2-7	TRBV15	CATSTFGTGLTYEQYF	TGTGCCACCAGCACCTTCGGGACAGGGCTGACCTACGAGCAGTACTTC
.	TRBD1	TRBJ1-2	TRBV11-2	CASSRDRGRYDGYTF	TGTGCCAGCAGCCGAGACAGGGGACGGTACGATGGCTACACCTTC
.	TRBD1	TRBJ2-7	TRBV6-5	CASRVSPLDRAAYF	TGTGCCAGCAGGGTTTCTCCCTTGGACAGGGCCGCGTACTTC
.	.	TRBJ1-1	TRBV20-1	CSATGNTEAFF	TGCAGTGCTACGGGGAACACTGAAGCTTTCTTT
.	.	TRBJ2-7	TRBV29-1	CSVASLSGEQYF	TGCAGCGTTGCGTCGCTCAGCGGCGAGCAGTACTTC